The entry that follows covers one T cell receptor (beta chain) sequence. These data come from a study of cytomegalovirus exposure and HLA in healthy donors. The overall study: The same platform was used for the roughly 120 validation repertoires and the 600 to 700 first-cohort repertoires, a later analysis reported.

The germline V gene encodes CDR1 SEHNR and CDR2 FQNEAQ (reference sequence). This CDR3 is 15 amino acids long. With 4 bases removed from V and 0 bases from J, the gap between germline ends came to 12 bases. The data were produced by immunoSEQ multiplex PCR, yet TCRdb's version contains in-frame clones alone and is incomplete. The sample holds approximately 90,000 clones, 90% to 95% seen once. The receptor comes from a woman younger than 45 in good health and CMV-seropositive. The specimen was PBMCs. The V and J genes are TRBV7-9 and TRBJ1-2, with D tentatively TRBD1 (5 bases). The CDR3 here is CASSSDRQANYGYTF. CDR3 DNA: TGTGCCAGCAGCTCCGACAGACAAGCTAACTATGGCTACACCTTC.